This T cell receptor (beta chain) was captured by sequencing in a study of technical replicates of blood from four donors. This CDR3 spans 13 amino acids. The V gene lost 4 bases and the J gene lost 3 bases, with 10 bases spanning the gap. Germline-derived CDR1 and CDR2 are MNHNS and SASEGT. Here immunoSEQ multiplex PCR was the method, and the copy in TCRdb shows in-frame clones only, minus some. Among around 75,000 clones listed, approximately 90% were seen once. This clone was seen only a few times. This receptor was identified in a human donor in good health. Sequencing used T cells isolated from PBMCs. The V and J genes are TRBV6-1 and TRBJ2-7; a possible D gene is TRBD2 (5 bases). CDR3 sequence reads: CASSGSADYEQYF. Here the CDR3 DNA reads TGTGCCAGCAGTGGTAGCGCCGACTACGAGCAGTACTTC.